These 31 T cell receptor beta chains were all obtained from the same sample, sequenced in a study of T-cell reconstitution after alpha-beta-depleted transplantation in children. A library of TCRbeta sequences, prepared with unique molecular identifiers, was generated. From the PCR reads, TCRdb called clonotypes with MiXCR, one entry per CDR3 protein. Of about 400,000 distinct CDR3 sequences detected, 13% appear once; the ten largest clones hold around 4%. Source: PBMCs, taken from the stem cell graft. The receptors come from a human donor who donated a stem cell graft to a child with Fanconi anemia.

This chain uses TRBV6-2 or TRBV6-3 with TRBJ2-7; D remains ambiguous. Trimming cost V 6 bases and J 3 bases, with 15 bases left between them. This CDR3 contains 14 residues. Per the germline V gene, CDR1 is MNHEY and CDR2 is SVGEGT. In nucleotides, the CDR3 is TGTGCCAGCAGCCCCCTCCCAAGGTTCTACGAGCAGTACTTC. It yields the protein CASSPLPRFYEQYF.

In its sample, this clonotype was seen a few times. The V call is TRBV12-3 or TRBV12-4, the J call TRBJ2-1; 10 nucleotides agree with TRBD1. The J segment lost 0 bases and the V segment lost 3 bases, leaving 14 bases of the junction unmatched. This CDR3 has 20 amino acids. The CDR3 DNA sequence: TGTGCCAGCAGTTTTACCCCGGGACAGGGGCTCTCGAGCTCCTACAATGAGCAGTTCTTC. Its protein product is CASSFTPGQGLSSSYNEQFF.

V is TRBV21-1 and J is TRBJ1-2; the table's D call of TRBD1 was not tested on the DNA. TRBV21-1 is flagged as a pseudogene. CDR3 length: 13 residues. The CDR3: CASSNRDRERYTF. CDR3 DNA: TGTGCCAGCAGCAACCGGGACAGGGAACGCTACACCTTC.

This clonotype turned up a few times. The rearrangement uses TRBV4-3 and TRBJ1-2; D ambiguous. V was pared by 0 bases and J by 5 bases, with 13 bases between. The CDR3 runs 15 residues. Germline V gives CDR1 LGHNA, CDR2 YSLEER. The CDR3 sequence: CASSQEAAGEYGYTF. CDR3 in DNA: TGCGCCAGCAGCCAAGAGGCGGCAGGAGAGTATGGCTACACCTTC.

V is TRBV19 and J is TRBJ1-1; the D is unclear. With 6 bases removed from V and 4 bases from J, the gap between germline ends came to 12 bases. There are 13 residues in the CDR3. The germline gives CDR1 LNHDA, CDR2 SQIVND (reference sequence). The chain's CDR3 is CASSAGIGTEAFF. The CDR3 nucleotides are TGTGCCAGTAGCGCGGGGATTGGCACTGAAGCTTTCTTT. The entire variable domain, with the rest obtained from reference TRBV19 and TRBJ1-1, is as follows: DGGITQSPKYLFRKEGQNVTLSCEQNLNHDAMYWYRQDPGQGLRLIYYSQIVNDFQKGDIAEGYSVSREKKESFPLTVTSAQKNPTAFYLCASSAGIGTEAFFGQGTRLTVV.

This clonotype was seen more than once but under ten times. The V and J genes are TRBV4-2 and TRBJ2-3; 7 positions match TRBD1. The germline V gene encodes CDR1 LGHNA and CDR2 YNFKEQ. This CDR3 spans 17 amino acids. Trimming cost V 2 bases and J 2 bases; bases outside gene matches: 10. The CDR3 here is CASSQSTGTDYTDTQYF. The CDR3 DNA reads as TGTGCCAGCAGCCAATCGACCGGGACAGACTACACAGATACGCAGTATTTT.

The chain joins TRBV5-1 to TRBJ2-1; TRBD2 is a possible D gene (6 bases). The CDR3 consists of 15 residues. In germline, CDR1 is SGHRS, CDR2 YFSETQ. V was shortened by 2 bases and J by 3 bases, with 12 bases between the two germline ends. In DNA, the CDR3 is TGCGCCAGCAGCTTCGGAGGGTCCAGCTACAATGAGCAGTTCTTC. It specifies CASSFGGSSYNEQFF.

The sample holds many counts of this clonotype. The chain links TRBV5-5 to TRBJ2-7; D remains unclear. The germline V gene has CDR1 SGHKS and CDR2 YYEKEE (reference sequence). The V end lost 1 base, the J end lost 2 bases, and 4 bases lay between the germline ends. The CDR3 length is 12 residues. The CDR3: CASSLPAYEQYV. CDR3 nucleotide sequence: TGTGCCAGCAGCTTGCCAGCCTACGAGCAGTACGTC.

This clonotype was recorded a few times. The CDR3 loop is CASTGQVTGELFF. CDR3 nucleotide sequence: TGCGCCAGTACGGGACAAGTAACCGGGGAGCTGTTTTTT. The gene calls are TRBV5-1 and TRBJ2-2; maybe TRBD1 (6 bases). Germline assignment: CDR1 SGHRS and CDR2 YFSETQ. With 8 bases removed from V and 5 bases from J, the gap between germline ends came to 13 bases. The CDR3 spans 13 residues.

V and J are TRBV5-1 and TRBJ1-1; TRBD1 matches 7 bases. The V and J ends lost 4 bases and 4 bases, in that order; junction bases with no gene match: 10. CDR3 size: 15 residues. The germline V gene encodes CDR1 SGHRS and CDR2 YFSETQ. CDR3 in amino acids: CASSPRGGEGTEAFF. The CDR3 bases are TGCGCCAGCAGCCCCAGGGGGGGGGAAGGCACTGAAGCTTTCTTT.

This clonotype was picked up many times. The chain uses TRBV5-1 and TRBJ2-2; D is uncertain. Trimming cost V 1 base and J 1 base, with 5 bases left between them. Germline V gives CDR1 SGHRS, CDR2 YFSETQ. There are 14 residues in the CDR3. CDR3 protein: CASSLLGNTGELFF. The CDR3 DNA is TGCGCCAGCAGCTTGCTCGGGAACACCGGGGAGCTGTTTTTT.

The rearrangement joins TRBV20-1 to TRBJ2-7; the match to TRBD2 covers 7 bases. Germline lookup yields CDR1 DFQATT and CDR2 SNEGSKA (reference sequence). The CDR3 sequence is 13 residues long. V shed 6 bases, J shed 2 bases, and the junction held 7 bases outside the gene matches. The CDR3 reads CSAERGETYEQYV. The CDR3 region has the DNA TGCAGTGCAGAGCGGGGAGAGACCTACGAGCAGTACGTC.

This clonotype was recorded many times. J is TRBJ2-2 and V is TRBV12-3 or TRBV12-4; the match to TRBD1 covers 7 bases. Trimming removed 3 bases from V and 1 base from J; junction bases left unmatched: 11. The CDR3 has 18 residues. The DNA for the CDR3 is TGTGCCAGCAGTTTGGGGACAGCAAGTGTCTGGAACACCGGGGAGCTGTTTTTT. It codes for CASSLGTASVWNTGELFF.

This clonotype has just a few counts. The gene calls are TRBV12-3 or TRBV12-4 and TRBJ2-7, with TRBD1 as a possible D gene (5 bases). V lost 6 bases, J lost 0 bases, and 9 bases lay in between. This CDR3 spans 13 amino acids. CDR3 protein: CASRQAASYEQYF. In DNA form, the CDR3 reads TGTGCCAGCAGACAGGCAGCCTCCTACGAGCAGTACTTC.

The genes are TRBV20-1 and TRBJ2-2; 11 bases map to TRBD2. Trimming at V came to 0 bases and at J to 4 bases, leaving 1 base not matched to a gene. CDR3 length: 15 residues. CDR1 DFQATT and CDR2 SNEGSKA come from the germline V gene (reference sequence). As DNA, the CDR3 is TGCAGTGCTAGAGATCTAGCGGGGGGCACCGGGGAGCTGTTTTTT. Its translation: CSARDLAGGTGELFF.

This clonotype was picked up a small number of times. The J gene is TRBJ1-2, the V gene TRBV5-6; D remains unclear. V dropped 1 base and J dropped 8 bases, with 12 bases sitting between them. This CDR3 spans 13 amino acids. Per the germline V gene, CDR1 is SGHDT and CDR2 is YYEEEE. CDR3 bases: TGTGCCAGCAGCTTGATCGGGATGGGAGGCTACACCTTC. This codes for CASSLIGMGGYTF.

In its sample, this clonotype was seen once. V and J are TRBV4-2 and TRBJ2-3, with 7 bases identical to TRBD2. Germline V gene data show CDR1 as LGHNA and CDR2 as YNFKEQ. The CDR3 runs to 17 residues. V lost 1 base and J lost 2; bases outside the gene matches: 9. The CDR3, as DNA: TGTGCCAGCAGCCAAGGGGGGGGGGGAGCCTCCACAGATACGCAGTATTTT. Protein sequence: CASSQGGGGASTDTQYF.

This clonotype has only a few counts. CDR3 in amino acids: CASSPPTGDTIYF. In nucleotides, the CDR3 is TGTGCCAGCTCACCACCGACAGGGGACACCATATATTTT. This chain uses TRBV18 with TRBJ1-3, with 8 positions matching TRBD1. The CDR3 length is 13 residues. CDR1 is KGHSH, CDR2 LQKENI, per germline. V lost 0 bases and J lost 8; bases outside the gene matches: 0.

This clonotype was recorded a few times. This chain joins TRBV10-3 and TRBJ2-5; D perhaps matches TRBD2 (6 bases). CDR1 and CDR2 (germline): ENHRY, SYGVKD. Between the trimmed V and J ends, which lost 2 bases and 5 bases, there was a span of 9 bases. This CDR3 spans 13 amino acids. Written as DNA, the CDR3 is TGTGCCATCAGTGAGGCCCTAGCGGAGACCCAGTACTTC. It is translated as CAISEALAETQYF.

This clonotype was observed a few times. V is TRBV20-1 and J is TRBJ2-7, with TRBD2 matching 9 bases. The CDR3 spans 16 residues. CDR1 and CDR2 from the germline V gene are DFQATT and SNEGSKA (reference sequence). The V gene end was trimmed by 0 bases and the J gene end by 5 bases; junction bases not matched to a gene: 11. This CDR3 is CSAREARGGGLDEQYV. Written as DNA, the CDR3 is TGCAGTGCTAGAGAGGCGCGGGGGGGCGGGCTTGACGAGCAGTACGTC.

This clonotype was seen repeatedly, ten times or more. CDR3 in DNA: TGTGCCAGCAGCCTCCTAAAGGGAGACACCATATATTTT. Translation gives CASSLLKGDTIYF. The chain joins TRBV28 to TRBJ1-3; D gene unclear. CDR1 and CDR2 (germline): MDHEN, SYDVKM. Between the trimmed V and J ends, which lost 6 bases and 8 bases, there was a span of 14 bases. This CDR3 spans 13 amino acids. The whole variable domain, filled in from reference TRBV28 and TRBJ1-3, reads DVKVTQSSRYLVKRTGEKVFLECVQDMDHENMFWYRQDPGLGLRLIYFSYDVKMKEKGDIPEGYSVSREKKERFSLILESASTNQTSMYLCASSLLKGDTIYFGEGSWLTVV.

This clonotype showed up just a few times. The rearrangement joins TRBV20-1 to TRBJ1-1; D possibly corresponds to TRBD1 (5 bases). The germline CDR1 and CDR2 sequences are DFQATT and SNEGSKA (reference sequence). The CDR3 sequence is 15 residues long. V lost 3 bases, J lost 0 bases, and 14 bases lay in between. This CDR3 reads CSARKGLSMNTEAFF. CDR3 nucleotides: TGCAGTGCTAGGAAGGGACTGAGCATGAACACTGAAGCTTTCTTT.

This clonotype was detected ten times or more. The CDR3 spells CASSPHLAWGADTQYF. In DNA, the CDR3 is TGTGCCAGCAGCCCCCATCTAGCATGGGGGGCGGATACGCAGTATTTT. The genes are TRBV4-2 and TRBJ2-3; D possibly matches TRBD1 or TRBD2 (6 bases each). CDR3 size: 16 residues. V was trimmed by 4 bases and J by 6 bases, leaving 20 bases between them. Germline loops: CDR1 LGHNA, CDR2 YNFKEQ.

This clonotype was recorded at least ten times. The chain has TRBV12-3 or TRBV12-4 and TRBJ2-1; no clear D gene. There are 15 residues in the CDR3. V was clipped by 1 base and J by 2 bases, with 9 bases between them. The CDR3 region has the DNA TGTGCCAGCAGTTTAGAAGGGAACCCCTACAATGAGCAGTTCTTC. Translation: CASSLEGNPYNEQFF.

This clonotype was picked up a small number of times. J is TRBJ2-4 and V is TRBV7-2, with D hard to call. This CDR3 has 14 amino acids. CDR1 is SGHTA, CDR2 FQGNSA, per germline. Trimming pared 4 bases from V and 1 base from J, leaving 8 bases between. DNA of the CDR3: TGTGCCAGCAGCTGGGGATTTGCCAAAAACATTCAGTACTTC. It codes for CASSWGFAKNIQYF.

This rearrangement joins TRBV2 to TRBJ2-7; D possibly corresponds to TRBD1 (6 bases). This CDR3 spans 13 amino acids. The germline gives CDR1 SNHLY, CDR2 FYNNEI. V was shortened by 5 bases and J by 6 bases, with 14 bases between the two germline ends. CDR3: CASSTRGRGEQYV. In DNA, the CDR3 is TGTGCCAGCAGTACCAGGGGACGAGGCGAGCAGTACGTC.

This clonotype was detected many times. This chain joins TRBV29-1 and TRBJ1-1; D is undetermined. The CDR3 is 11 residues long. V lost 8 bases, J lost 3 bases, and 10 bases lay in between. CDR1 SQVTM and CDR2 ANQGSEA come from the germline V gene. CDR3 sequence: CSYGRHTEAFF. The CDR3 DNA reads TGCAGCTACGGACGACACACTGAAGCTTTCTTT. Full variable domain (missing parts from reference TRBV29-1 and TRBJ1-1): SAVISQKPSRDICQRGTSLTIQCQVDSQVTMMFWYRQQPGQSLTLIATANQGSEATYESGFVIDKFPISRPNLTFSTLTVSNMSPEDSSIYLCSYGRHTEAFFGQGTRLTVV.

This clonotype was detected many times. The V and J genes are TRBV12-3 or TRBV12-4 and TRBJ2-5; D is unclear. V shed 4 bases and J shed 4 bases, with 4 bases lying between them. The CDR3 has 11 residues. The CDR3 DNA reads as TGTGCCAGCAGTTCAGGAGAGACCCAGTACTTC. Amino acids: CASSSGETQYF.

The chain has TRBV7-9 and TRBJ1-4; D is ambiguous. The CDR3 has 16 residues. Germline V CDR1 and CDR2: SEHNR, FQNEAQ (reference sequence). V was pared by 4 bases and J by 0 bases, with 12 bases between. CDR3 sequence reads: CASSSETESTNEKLFF. As DNA, the CDR3 is TGTGCCAGCAGCTCGGAGACGGAATCAACTAATGAAAAACTGTTTTTT.

This clonotype has only a few counts. The V gene is TRBV5-1, the J gene TRBJ2-7, with 10 bases lining up with TRBD1. The CDR3 runs 16 residues. Germline loops: CDR1 SGHRS, CDR2 YFSETQ. The trim removed 3 bases at V and 2 bases at J, leaving 8 bases unmatched. CDR3 protein: CASSSNPGTGAYEQYF. CDR3 bases: TGCGCCAGCAGCTCAAACCCCGGGACAGGGGCCTACGAGCAGTACTTC. Using reference TRBV5-1 and TRBJ2-7 for the parts outside the CDR3, the full variable domain is KAGVTQTPRYLIKTRGQQVTLSCSPISGHRSVSWYQQTPGQGLQFLFEYFSETQRNKGNFPGRFSGRQFSNSRSEMNVSTLELGDSALYLCASSSNPGTGAYEQYFGPGTRLTVT.

In DNA form, the CDR3 reads TGTGCCAGCAGTGAACCCACCTCTAACTATGGCTACACCTTC. Translated: CASSEPTSNYGYTF. The chain uses TRBV25-1 and TRBJ1-2; unclear D gene. CDR1 and CDR2 from the germline V gene are MGHDK and SYGVNS. The CDR3 has 14 amino acids. With 2 bases removed from V and 0 bases from J, the gap between germline ends came to 7 bases.